Listed here are 5 T cell receptor beta chains from one sample, sequenced in a study of blood T cell repertoires in COVID-19. TCRdb's table, derived via immunoSEQ multiplex PCR, lists solely in-frame clones and lacks some. The table shows 200,000 to 250,000 clones, with about 86% occurring only once. The sample taken for sequencing was peripheral blood. The receptors shown here come from a man aged 18 to 30 with active or convalescent COVID-19.

This clone was seen a few times. This sequence joins TRBV7-2 and TRBJ1-5, with a tentative D call TRBD1 (5 bases). This CDR3 has 13 residues. V lost 1 base and J 10 bases, leaving 11 bases between the germline ends. Germline V lookup: CDR1 SGHTA, CDR2 FQGNSA. The CDR3 loop reads CASSLGQPQPQHF. CDR3 bases: TGTGCCAGCAGCTTAGGACAGCCTCAACCCCAGCATTTT.

This clone came up a few times. The V gene is TRBV24-1, the J gene TRBJ1-5; 7 bases are shared with TRBD1. The CDR3 consists of 16 residues. Germline loops: CDR1 KGHDR, CDR2 SFDVKD. Trimming at V came to 4 bases and at J to 0 bases, leaving 5 bases not matched to a gene. CDR3 sequence: CATSDSGTDSNQPQHF. The CDR3 DNA is TGTGCCACCAGTGACTCCGGGACAGATAGCAATCAGCCCCAGCATTTT.

This clone was seen just once. The chain links TRBV4-3 to TRBJ2-1; 10 positions match TRBD2. V gave up 4 bases and J gave up 10 bases; unmatched junction bases: 10. CDR1 and CDR2 (germline): LGHNA, YSLEER. The CDR3 is made up of 15 amino acids. The CDR3 DNA sequence: TGCGCCAGCAGCCGGGGTCTAGCGGGAGTTTGGGAGCAGTTCTTC. Translating gives CASSRGLAGVWEQFF.

The table lists this clone with a few counts. The CDR3 protein is CASSQGTSGSNEQYF. The DNA of the CDR3 is TGTGCCAGCAGCCAAGGAACTAGCGGGAGTAACGAGCAGTACTTC. This rearrangement joins TRBV3-1 (or the pseudogene TRBV3-2) to TRBJ2-7; 11 nucleotides align to TRBD2. With 1 base clipped from V and 5 bases from J, the junction kept 4 bases outside the gene matches. The CDR3 is 15 amino acids. Germline V lookup: CDR1 LGHDT, CDR2 YNNKEL (reference sequence).

The genes are TRBV5-1 and TRBJ2-5; the D gene is possibly TRBD2 (5 bases). The germline V and J ends were trimmed by 1 base and 5 bases, with 15 bases remaining between them. Germline CDR1 reads SGHRS; CDR2 reads YFSETQ. The CDR3 has 15 amino acids. CDR3 sequence reads: CASSLRGMGVETQYF. In nucleotides, the CDR3 is TGCGCCAGCAGCTTGCGAGGGATGGGAGTTGAGACCCAGTACTTC.